The clone carrying this T cell receptor beta chain was observed a handful of times. The antigen remains unidentified. Staining for CD45RO/CCR7/CD25/CD127/CD95/CD27 allowed sorting of CD4+ naive, central memory, regulatory and stem cell-like memory cells. This sample is drawn from a study of beta chain features in type 1 diabetes. Whole-study findings and limits: All four CD4+ subsets of Type 1 diabetes patients contained TCRB CDR3s that were moderately but significantly shorter. A cDNA-based sequencing approach could over-represent cells with high TCR expression. The question left open here concerned HLA type influencing TCRB rearrangement.

Every isolated RNA sample was fully reverse transcribed, so sequencing captured expressed TCRB transcripts. Only in-frame clones appear in the TCRdb table, and some are missing; sequencing was by immunoSEQ multiplex PCR. Among 300,000 or so clones listed, less than 10% were seen once. The CDR3 is 14 amino acids. The sequence derives from a woman between 18 and 30 years old in good health. Sequenced: central memory CD4+ T cells from blood. V usage is TRBV21-1 and J usage is TRBJ1-2; the table's D call, TRBD1, has no DNA check behind it. TRBV21-1 is a listed pseudogene. This CDR3 is CASSNPDRGFGYTF. The CDR3 bases are TGTGCCAGCAGCAATCCTGACAGGGGCTTTGGCTACACCTTC.